This T cell receptor (beta chain) came from a study of CD4 T cells in relation to SARS-CoV-2 and coronaviruses. For this clone: Its specificity is unknown.

The germline gives CDR1 KGHDR, CDR2 SFDVKD. This CDR3 has 14 amino acids. Trimming took 4 bases from V and 3 from J, leaving 11 bases between them. 10^5 naive or memory CD4+ cells were cultured with CEF peptides for roughly eleven days. Assay: immunoSEQ multiplex PCR; the TCRdb copy retains only in-frame clones and omits some. This repertoire shows roughly 41,000 clones, roughly 84% found once; its top ten account for approximately 5%. The clonotype originates from an adult with COVID-19. The sample was naive CD4+ T cells from PBMCs, cultured in vitro. Subset in this sample: naive CD4+ T cells isolated by negative enrichment. The chain recombines TRBV24-1 with TRBJ1-2, with D uncertain. CDR3 region: CATSDQQYHYGYTF. CDR3 sequence (DNA): TGTGCCACCAGTGACCAACAGTACCACTATGGCTACACCTTC.